This T cell receptor beta chain was identified in a study of blood T cell repertoires in COVID-19. Across the whole study: Samples taken during acute and convalescent COVID-19 were collected in the United States, Italy and Spain. PBMCs, B-cell-depleted T cells, or T cells provided the cDNA or gDNA that made up the material.

Study processing details: Nucleated cell number was recorded as an estimate derived from reference gene primer amplification. Profiled with immunoSEQ multiplex PCR; TCRdb holds only in-frame clones, not every one. The DNA gave D and trimming, while V, J and clone size come from that table. In the table there are about 90,000 clones, roughly 78% of which are singletons. The count of this clone is one. Germline V CDR1 and CDR2: LNHDA, SQIVND (reference sequence). The CDR3 contains 16 residues. The V end lost 5 bases, the J end lost 0 bases, and 14 bases lay between the germline ends. The receptor was isolated from a woman older than 75 with acute or convalescent COVID-19. Sequences were obtained from peripheral blood. This chain uses TRBV19 with TRBJ1-3; D may be TRBD1 (5 bases). The CDR3: CASSPAGQSSGNTIYF. The CDR3 nucleotides read TGTGCCAGTAGTCCGGCAGGGCAAAGCTCTGGAAACACCATATATTTT.